Detailed here is one TCR beta chain. The data stem from a study of blood T cell repertoires in COVID-19. Study overall: COVID-19 samples, acute and convalescent, were from the United States, Italy and Spain. The cDNA or gDNA used as material had been derived from T cells, B-cell-depleted T cells, or PBMCs.

Per the original methods: Estimates of nucleated cell counts were drawn from the amplification of reference gene primers. The table came from immunoSEQ multiplex PCR; TCRdb's copy has only in-frame clones and leaves some out. V, J and clone size derive from that table, while D and trimming were established from the DNA sequence. The repertoire holds about 150,000 clones, with roughly four fifths as singletons. Source material: peripheral blood. The receptor was derived from a human donor with acute or convalescent COVID-19. The donor label of this sample is uncertain.

This CDR3 reads CASSDGLQGSNQPQHF. DNA of the CDR3: TGTGCCAGCAGTGACGGCTTACAGGGTAGCAATCAGCCCCAGCATTTT. This chain links TRBV6-1 with TRBJ1-5; a possible D gene is TRBD1 (6 bases). Germline V gene lookup returns CDR1 MNHNS and CDR2 SASEGT. Trimming took 3 bases from V and 0 from J, leaving 12 bases between them. This CDR3 region has 16 residues.